This T cell receptor (beta chain) is drawn from a study of CD8 T cells in ankylosing spondylitis. Germline V gives CDR1 ENHRY, CDR2 SYGVKD. J lost 5 bases, V lost 4 bases, and 13 bases had no gene match. This CDR3 comprises 16 residues. General observations from the study: Ankylosing spondylitis blood seemed to carry a telltale TCR beta motif made of several highly homologous variants. As for the disease-linked clones, they showed a CD8+ phenotype and occurred at relatively low frequencies in peripheral blood. Matched synovial fluid from ankylosing spondylitis patients was reported to be enriched for disease-linked clones.

5'-RACE, quantitative and with molecular barcodes, yielded the TCR beta libraries. Each CDR3 protein gets one entry after TCRdb re-called the 5' RACE reads with MiXCR. Of about 700,000 distinct CDR3 sequences in the sample, roughly 20% were seen once. A few counts support this clonotype. Its antigen is as yet unknown. The sequenced sample consisted of blood, either unsorted or a sorted T cell fraction (not recorded which). This clonotype originated in a male donor with ankylosing spondylitis. The chain uses TRBV10-3 and TRBJ2-5; 7 bases map to TRBD2. DNA of the CDR3: TGTGCCATCAGTGCGGGTCCTAGCGGCGGGCAGGAGACCCAGTACTTC. It is translated as CAISAGPSGGQETQYF.